Sequencing of this T cell receptor beta chain was carried out in a study of T cell responses to AZD1222 COVID-19 vaccine. V dropped 4 bases and J dropped 3; count of bases not matched to a gene: 10. In germline, CDR1 is SGHRS, CDR2 YFSETQ. This CDR3 spans 15 amino acids. As to this clone: What it binds is unknown.

Second-dose schedules of about 4 or about 12 weeks were combined. Study results and limitations: Among those given AZD1222, only six or seven were seropositive at baseline. Nearly half of unique spike-specific TCRs reportedly avoided B.1.351 and B.1.1.7 mutated regions. Most donors were white British and more were female, and clonal diversity was possibly underestimated.

Some clones are missing from TCRdb's copy, which holds only in-frame ones; the method was immunoSEQ multiplex PCR. The sample has about 77,000 clones, approximately 92% seen once. Sequencing was performed on peripheral blood, taken 28 days after the second AZD1222 dose. The V call is TRBV5-1, the J call TRBJ2-7, with TRBD1 matching 7 bases. The sequence was obtained from an adult who received the AZD1222 COVID-19 vaccine. DNA of the CDR3: TGCGCCAGCAGCCCTTACGGACAGGACCTCTACGAGCAGTACTTC. It encodes CASSPYGQDLYEQYF. Full variable domain (missing parts from reference TRBV5-1 and TRBJ2-7): KAGVTQTPRYLIKTRGQQVTLSCSPISGHRSVSWYQQTPGQGLQFLFEYFSETQRNKGNFPGRFSGRQFSNSRSEMNVSTLELGDSALYLCASSPYGQDLYEQYFGPGTRLTVT.